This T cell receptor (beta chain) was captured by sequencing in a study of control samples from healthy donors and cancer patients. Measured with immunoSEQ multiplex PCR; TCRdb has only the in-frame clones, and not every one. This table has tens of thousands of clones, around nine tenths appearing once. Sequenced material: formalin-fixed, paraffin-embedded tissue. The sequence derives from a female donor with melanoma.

The CDR3 DNA follows: TGTGCCAGCAGTTGGACAGGGAACGAAAAACTGTTTTTT. As protein: CASSWTGNEKLFF. The J gene is TRBJ1-4, the V gene TRBV25-1; TRBD1 matches at 8 bases. This CDR3 has 13 amino acids. With V trimmed by 5 bases and J by 8 bases, 4 bases remained unmatched. Germline V gene lookup returns CDR1 MGHDK and CDR2 SYGVNS.